This paragraph reports one T cell receptor (beta chain). The sample comes from a study of blood T cell repertoires in COVID-19. The repertoire was sequenced with immunoSEQ multiplex PCR; TCRdb's copy has only in-frame clones and lacks some. The top ten clones hold about 9.8% of a sample with approximately 320,000 clones, around 90% of them seen once. The CDR3 has 14 amino acids. V shed 4 bases and J shed 4 bases, with 14 bases lying between them. Germline CDR1 reads SGDLS; CDR2 reads YYNGEE. The chain links TRBV9 to TRBJ1-2, with D perhaps matching TRBD1 (5 bases). What was sequenced was PBMCs or T cells enriched from blood (not recorded which). This clonotype was sampled from a woman between 18 and 30 years old who had recovered from COVID-19. The CDR3 DNA sequence: TGTGCCAGCAGCCCCTCAGGGCAGGTCTATGGCTACACCTTC. Its translation: CASSPSGQVYGYTF.